This is a list of T cell receptor beta chains from one sample in a study of blood T cells in healthy people across ages. TCRdb re-derived calls from the 5' RACE reads in MiXCR, one entry per CDR3 protein. The sample has approximately 770,000 distinct CDR3 sequences, roughly 60% seen once; the top ten hold around 22%. Sequencing was carried out using blood. The receptor set was obtained from a man aged 30-40 years in good health. The CDR3 runs from the conserved cysteine through the conserved F or W. Fields, in order: V gene, D gene, clone size, J gene, CDR3 DNA, CDR3 protein. A D gene is named only where the DNA matches it firmly. Only some rows state a clone size, as once, few, many or a class for expanded clones.

V: TRBV7-2; D: TRBD2; size: .; J: TRBJ2-1; DNA: TGTGCCAGCAGCTCCCCCGGCGGGGGGGCCGGCAATGAGCAGTTCTTC; CDR3: CASSSPGGGAGNEQFF
V: TRBV20-1; D: .; size: once; J: TRBJ1-2; DNA: TGCAGTGCCATCACCCACACAAGGGAAGGGGGTCGAGGGGGCTACACCTTC; CDR3: CSAITHTREGGRGGYTF
V: TRBV2; D: .; size: .; J: TRBJ1-5; DNA: TGTGCCAGCAGTGAAATGGGAAAACAGCCCCAGCATTTT; CDR3: CASSEMGKQPQHF
V: TRBV20-1; D: .; size: .; J: TRBJ2-3; DNA: TGCAGTGCTAGTAAACTGGCGGGAATAACCTGGGATACGCAGTATTTT; CDR3: CSASKLAGITWDTQYF
V: TRBV7-2; D: .; size: few; J: TRBJ2-1; DNA: TGTGCCAGCAGCCCAATGGGGGGCCGCAATGAGCAGTTCTTC; CDR3: CASSPMGGRNEQFF
V: TRBV6-6; D: .; size: .; J: TRBJ2-6; DNA: TGTGCCAGCAGGCGACCGAGTCTCAGCTCTGGGGCCAACGTCCTGACTTTC; CDR3: CASRRPSLSSGANVLTF
V: TRBV5-8; D: .; size: once; J: TRBJ1-6; DNA: TGTGCCAGCAGCCCCGCAAACCGTAATTCACCCCTCCACTTT; CDR3: CASSPANRNSPLHF
V: TRBV18; D: .; size: .; J: TRBJ2-1; DNA: TGTGCCAGCTCACCCGAGCGGATTTCGAATGAGCAGTTCTTC; CDR3: CASSPERISNEQFF
V: TRBV20-1; D: .; size: .; J: TRBJ2-5; DNA: TGCAGTGCTAGAGATCCTAGGGTAGGGAAAGAGACCCAGTACTTC; CDR3: CSARDPRVGKETQYF
V: TRBV20-1; D: TRBD2; size: few; J: TRBJ2-1; DNA: TGCAGTGCTAGTCTTACGGGAGGCGGGGATGAGCAGTTCTTC; CDR3: CSASLTGGGDEQFF
V: TRBV20-1; D: .; size: many; J: TRBJ2-7; DNA: TGCAGTGCTCGCCCCGGAATCTCCTACGAGCAGTACTTC; CDR3: CSARPGISYEQYF
V: TRBV7-2; D: .; size: few; J: TRBJ2-7; DNA: TGTGCCAGCGGCGCCCGGCGCAGCTCCTACGAGCAGTACTTC; CDR3: CASGARRSSYEQYF
V: TRBV9; D: .; size: .; J: TRBJ2-7; DNA: TGTACCAGCAGCGTAGGGCCAGGGTCCTACGAGCAGTACTTC; CDR3: CTSSVGPGSYEQYF
V: TRBV3-1; D: .; size: .; J: TRBJ2-4; DNA: TGTGCCAGCAGCCAAGGGGAAGCCAAAAACATTCAGTACTTC; CDR3: CASSQGEAKNIQYF
V: TRBV6-1; D: .; size: .; J: TRBJ2-3; DNA: TGTGCCAGCAGTGTTGCTTCCCGGGCAGATACGCAGTATTTT; CDR3: CASSVASRADTQYF
V: TRBV3-1; D: .; size: .; J: TRBJ2-1; DNA: TGTGCCAGCAGCCAAGCGGGACGGATGGGGAATGAGCAGTTCTTC; CDR3: CASSQAGRMGNEQFF
V: TRBV7-2; D: .; size: .; J: TRBJ2-1; DNA: TGTGCCAGCAGCCTCGGGCCGTGGGCCAGTGAGCAGTTCTTC; CDR3: CASSLGPWASEQFF
V: TRBV6-1; D: TRBD2; size: .; J: TRBJ2-1; DNA: TGTGCCAGCAGTGAATCCTTAGCGGGAGCAGGCTACAATGAGCAGTTCTTC; CDR3: CASSESLAGAGYNEQFF
V: TRBV20-1; D: TRBD1; size: once; J: TRBJ1-1; DNA: TGCAGTACTGAAACAGGGGGACTTATAGCTTTCTTT; CDR3: CSTETGGLIAFF
V: TRBV2; D: TRBD2; size: .; J: TRBJ2-1; DNA: TGTGCCAGCAGTGAACTAGCGGGGGCGACGGGGCAGTTCTTC; CDR3: CASSELAGATGQFF
V: TRBV25-1; D: TRBD1; size: few; J: TRBJ1-4; DNA: TGTGCCAGCAGGGACAGGGGCCCGAGTGCTGAAAAACTGTTTTTT; CDR3: CASRDRGPSAEKLFF
V: TRBV20-1; D: TRBD1; size: .; J: TRBJ2-1; DNA: TGCAGTGCTTCCGGGACAGGCAACGGGTACAATGAGCAGTTCTTC; CDR3: CSASGTGNGYNEQFF
V: TRBV2; D: TRBD1; size: few; J: TRBJ2-5; DNA: TGTGCCAGCAGTGATACCTCCAGGACAGGGGGACAAGAGACCCAGTACTTC; CDR3: CASSDTSRTGGQETQYF